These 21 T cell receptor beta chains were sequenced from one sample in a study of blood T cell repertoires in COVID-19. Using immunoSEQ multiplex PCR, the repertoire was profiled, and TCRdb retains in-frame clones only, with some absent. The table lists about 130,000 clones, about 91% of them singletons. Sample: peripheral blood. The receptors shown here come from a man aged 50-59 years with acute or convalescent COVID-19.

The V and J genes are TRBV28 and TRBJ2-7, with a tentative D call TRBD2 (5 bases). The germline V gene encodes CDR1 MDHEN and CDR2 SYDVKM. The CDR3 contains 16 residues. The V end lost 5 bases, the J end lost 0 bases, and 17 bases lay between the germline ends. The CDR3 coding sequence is TGTGCCAGCAGTCACTCCCTAGCCTCGAGCTCCTACGAGCAGTACTTC. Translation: CASSHSLASSSYEQYF.

CDR3 sequence: CASSEQGATNEKLFF. The CDR3 DNA reads as TGTGCCAGCAGCGAGCAGGGGGCGACTAATGAAAAACTGTTTTTT. V and J are TRBV5-6 and TRBJ1-4; 8 bases align to TRBD1. Germline CDR1 and CDR2: SGHDT and YYEEEE. This CDR3 has 15 residues. J was trimmed by 2 bases and V by 4 bases; bases with no gene match: 4.

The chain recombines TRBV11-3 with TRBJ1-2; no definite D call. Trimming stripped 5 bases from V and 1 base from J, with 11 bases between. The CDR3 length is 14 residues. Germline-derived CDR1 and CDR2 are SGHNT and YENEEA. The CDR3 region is CASSRGFYNYGYTF. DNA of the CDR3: TGTGCCAGCAGCCGGGGATTTTATAACTATGGCTACACCTTC.

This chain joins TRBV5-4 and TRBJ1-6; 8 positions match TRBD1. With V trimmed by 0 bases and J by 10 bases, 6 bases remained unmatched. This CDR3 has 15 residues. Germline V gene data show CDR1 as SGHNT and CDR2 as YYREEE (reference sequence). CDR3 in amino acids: CASSLGQGNYSPLHF. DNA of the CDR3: TGTGCCAGCAGCTTGGGACAGGGGAATTACTCACCCCTCCACTTT.

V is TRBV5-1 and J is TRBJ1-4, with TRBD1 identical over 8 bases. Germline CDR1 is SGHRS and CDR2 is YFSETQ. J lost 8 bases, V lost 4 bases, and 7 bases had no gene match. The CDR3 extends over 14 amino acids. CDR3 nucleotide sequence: TGCGCCAGCAGCCCGGACAGGGTAGGGGAAAAACTGTTTTTT. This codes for CASSPDRVGEKLFF.

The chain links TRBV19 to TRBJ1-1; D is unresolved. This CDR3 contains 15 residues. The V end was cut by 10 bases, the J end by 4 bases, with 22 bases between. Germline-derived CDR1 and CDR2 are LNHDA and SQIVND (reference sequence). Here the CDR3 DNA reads TGTGCCATGCAACGGGGTGGGCCCTGGAGCACTGAAGCTTTCTTT. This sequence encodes CAMQRGGPWSTEAFF.

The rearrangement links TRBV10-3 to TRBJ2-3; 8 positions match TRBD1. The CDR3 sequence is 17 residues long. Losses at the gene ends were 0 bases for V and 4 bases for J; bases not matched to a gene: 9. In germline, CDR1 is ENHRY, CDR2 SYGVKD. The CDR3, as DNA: TGTGCCATCAGTGAGTCGACGGGCAGGGGGCGGTCAGATACGCAGTATTTT. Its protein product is CAISESTGRGRSDTQYF.

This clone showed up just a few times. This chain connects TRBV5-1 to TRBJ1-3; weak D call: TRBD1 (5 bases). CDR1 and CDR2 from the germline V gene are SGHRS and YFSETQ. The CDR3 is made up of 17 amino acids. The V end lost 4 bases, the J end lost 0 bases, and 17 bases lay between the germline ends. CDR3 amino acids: CASSPEPRGTSGNTIYF. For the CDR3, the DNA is TGCGCCAGCAGCCCTGAACCCCGGGGGACCTCTGGAAACACCATATATTTT.

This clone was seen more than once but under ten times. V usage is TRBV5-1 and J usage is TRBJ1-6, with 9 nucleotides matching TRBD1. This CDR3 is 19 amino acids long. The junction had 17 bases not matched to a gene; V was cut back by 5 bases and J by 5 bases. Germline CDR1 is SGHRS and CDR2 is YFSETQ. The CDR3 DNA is TGCGCCAGCAGGCCTATACCGGGACAGGGAAGATTGGATAATTCACCCCTCCACTTT. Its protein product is CASRPIPGQGRLDNSPLHF. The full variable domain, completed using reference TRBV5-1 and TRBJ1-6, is KAGVTQTPRYLIKTRGQQVTLSCSPISGHRSVSWYQQTPGQGLQFLFEYFSETQRNKGNFPGRFSGRQFSNSRSEMNVSTLELGDSALYLCASRPIPGQGRLDNSPLHFGNGTRLTVT.

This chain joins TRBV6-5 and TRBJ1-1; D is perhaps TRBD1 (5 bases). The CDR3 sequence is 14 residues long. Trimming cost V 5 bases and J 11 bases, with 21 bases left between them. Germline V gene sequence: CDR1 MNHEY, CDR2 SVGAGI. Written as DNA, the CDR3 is TGTGCCAGCAGTCGAACGACAGACGGGTTGTCGGCTTTCTTT. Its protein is CASSRTTDGLSAFF.

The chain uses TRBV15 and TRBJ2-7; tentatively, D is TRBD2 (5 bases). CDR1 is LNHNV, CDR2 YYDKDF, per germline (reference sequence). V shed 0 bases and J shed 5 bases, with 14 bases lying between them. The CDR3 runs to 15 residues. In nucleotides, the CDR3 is TGTGCCACCAGCAGAGATCGGGGAGTAAGCGACGAGCAGTACTTC. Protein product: CATSRDRGVSDEQYF.

CDR3 residues: CASSGDRNQPQHF. The CDR3 DNA follows: TGTGCCAGTAGTGGGGACAGGAATCAGCCCCAGCATTTT. This chain connects TRBV19 to TRBJ1-5; 8 bases fit TRBD1. This CDR3 is built from 13 residues. The V gene's germline CDR1 is LNHDA and CDR2 SQIVND (reference sequence). V trimming: 5 bases; J trimming: 4 bases; junction bases outside the gene matches: 1.

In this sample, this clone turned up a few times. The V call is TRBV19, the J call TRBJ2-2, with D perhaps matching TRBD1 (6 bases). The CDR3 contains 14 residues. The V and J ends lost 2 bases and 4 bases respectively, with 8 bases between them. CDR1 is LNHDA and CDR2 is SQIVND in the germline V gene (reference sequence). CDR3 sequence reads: CASSIQGTTGELFF. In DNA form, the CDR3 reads TGTGCCAGTAGTATACAGGGGACCACCGGGGAGCTGTTTTTT.

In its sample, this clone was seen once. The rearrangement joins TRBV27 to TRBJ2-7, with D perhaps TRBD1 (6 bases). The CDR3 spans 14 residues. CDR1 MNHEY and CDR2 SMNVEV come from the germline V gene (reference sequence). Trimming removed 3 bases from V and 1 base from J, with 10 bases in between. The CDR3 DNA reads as TGTGCCAGCAGTTTTTACAGGGATTCCTACGAGCAGTACTTC. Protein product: CASSFYRDSYEQYF.

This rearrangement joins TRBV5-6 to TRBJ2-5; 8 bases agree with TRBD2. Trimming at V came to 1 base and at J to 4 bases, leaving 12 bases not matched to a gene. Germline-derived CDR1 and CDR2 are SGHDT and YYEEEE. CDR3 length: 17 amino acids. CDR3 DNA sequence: TGTGCCAGCAGCTTGCCCAGCGGGAGTAGGGGGTTAGAGACCCAGTACTTC. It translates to CASSLPSGSRGLETQYF.

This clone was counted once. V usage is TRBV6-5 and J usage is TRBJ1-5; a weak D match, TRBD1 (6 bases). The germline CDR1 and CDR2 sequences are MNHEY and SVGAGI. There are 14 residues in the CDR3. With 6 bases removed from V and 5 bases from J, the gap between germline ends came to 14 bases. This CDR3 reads CASSAFRGYQPQHF. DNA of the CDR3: TGTGCCAGCAGCGCGTTCAGGGGCTATCAGCCCCAGCATTTT.

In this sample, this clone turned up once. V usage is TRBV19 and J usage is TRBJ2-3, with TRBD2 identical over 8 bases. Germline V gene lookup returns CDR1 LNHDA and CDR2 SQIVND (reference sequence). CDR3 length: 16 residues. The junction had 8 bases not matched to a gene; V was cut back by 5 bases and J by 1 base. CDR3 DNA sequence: TGTGCCAGTAGTGAACACCGGGGGGGCGGCACAGATACGCAGTATTTT. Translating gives CASSEHRGGGTDTQYF.

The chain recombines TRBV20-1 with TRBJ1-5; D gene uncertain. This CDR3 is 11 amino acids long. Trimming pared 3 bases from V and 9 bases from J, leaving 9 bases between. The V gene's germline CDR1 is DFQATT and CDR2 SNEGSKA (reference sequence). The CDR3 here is CSASEEAPQHF. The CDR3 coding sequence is TGCAGTGCTAGCGAGGAAGCGCCCCAGCATTTT.

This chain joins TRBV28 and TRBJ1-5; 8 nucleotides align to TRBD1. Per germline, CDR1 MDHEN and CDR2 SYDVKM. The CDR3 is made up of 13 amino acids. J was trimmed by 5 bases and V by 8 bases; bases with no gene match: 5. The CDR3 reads CASRIQGDQPQHF. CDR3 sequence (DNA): TGTGCCAGCCGAATACAGGGGGATCAGCCCCAGCATTTT.

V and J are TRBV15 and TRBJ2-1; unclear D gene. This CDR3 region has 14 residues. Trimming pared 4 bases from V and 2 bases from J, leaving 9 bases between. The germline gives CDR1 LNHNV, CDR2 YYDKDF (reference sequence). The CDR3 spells CATSIRLAYNEQFF. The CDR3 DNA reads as TGTGCCACCAGCATTCGGCTAGCCTACAATGAGCAGTTCTTC.

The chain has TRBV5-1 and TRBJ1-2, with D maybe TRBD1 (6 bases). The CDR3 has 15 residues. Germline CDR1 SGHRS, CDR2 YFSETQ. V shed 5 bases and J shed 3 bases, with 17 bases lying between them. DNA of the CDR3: TGCGCCAGCAGACAGGGTTCGGTTATCGACTATGGCTACACCTTC. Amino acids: CASRQGSVIDYGYTF.